The present entry profiles one T cell receptor beta chain with its context. This sample is drawn from a study of T cell responses to AZD1222 COVID-19 vaccine. Some clones are missing from TCRdb's copy, which holds only in-frame ones; the method was immunoSEQ multiplex PCR. Among around 100,000 clones, 75% to 95% were seen once, and the ten largest hold about 41%. Trimming stripped 0 bases from V and 5 bases from J, with 11 bases between. Germline-derived CDR1 and CDR2 are LGHNA and YSLEER. The CDR3 runs 16 residues. The chain recombines TRBV4-3 with TRBJ1-6; the D gene is possibly TRBD1 (5 bases). The clonotype comes from an adult in good health. The specimen comprised peripheral blood, sampled on day 0 of AZD1222 vaccination. CDR3 DNA sequence: TGCGCCAGCAGCCAAGACGGGACGGGTAATAATTCACCCCTCCACTTT. This sequence encodes CASSQDGTGNNSPLHF.